The 5 T cell receptor beta chains reported below all come from one sample, sequenced in a study of spatial heterogeneity in lung cancer. Stated time point: sample taken at primary tumor resection. TCRdb independently ran MiXCR on the 5' RACE reads; one entry per CDR3 protein. The table shows about 45,000 distinct CDR3 sequences, with around 6.8% occurring only once. This material consisted of PBMCs, taken at surgery. Receptor source: a female donor with early-stage non-small cell lung cancer.

The chain joins TRBV11-2 to TRBJ2-4, with 7 bases lining up with TRBD1. J gave up 0 bases and V 2 bases, and 4 bases lay outside the gene matches. Germline V gene data show CDR1 as SGHAT and CDR2 as FQNNGV. This CDR3 has 16 residues. The CDR3 bases are TGTGCCAGCAGCTTAATACAGGGGCGAGCCAAAAACATTCAGTACTTC. It translates to CASSLIQGRAKNIQYF. Full variable domain (missing parts from reference TRBV11-2 and TRBJ2-4): EAGVAQSPRYKIIEKRQSVAFWCNPISGHATLYWYQQILGQGPKLLIQFQNNGVVDDSQLPKDRFSAERLKGVDSTLKIQPAKLEDSAVYLCASSLIQGRAKNIQYFGAGTRLSVL.

This clonotype was seen many times. This chain joins TRBV7-2 and TRBJ2-3; TRBD1 matches 10 bases. This CDR3 has 15 residues. Germline V gene lookup returns CDR1 SGHTA and CDR2 FQGNSA. V gave up 5 bases and J gave up 0 bases; unmatched junction bases: 2. CDR3 loop: CASSDRGPSTDTQYF. As DNA, the CDR3 is TGTGCCAGCAGCGACAGGGGGCCAAGCACAGATACGCAGTATTTT.

This clonotype was observed a handful of times. The V and J genes are TRBV6-2 or TRBV6-3 and TRBJ2-1, with D unclear. V was clipped by 2 bases and J by 8 bases, with 10 bases between them. The germline CDR1 and CDR2 sequences are MNHEY and SVGEGT. The length of the CDR3 is 13 residues. The CDR3 nucleotides read TGTGCCAGCAGTTACGATCAGGTCCATGAGCAGTTCTTC. Translated, it gives CASSYDQVHEQFF.

This clonotype was seen more than once but under ten times. The chain links TRBV20-1 to TRBJ1-5, with D unclear. The CDR3 is made up of 12 amino acids. Germline loops: CDR1 DFQATT, CDR2 SNEGSKA (reference sequence). Deletions cut 3 bases from V and 8 bases from J, with 11 bases between. CDR3 amino acids: CSASSGYEPQHF. CDR3 DNA sequence: TGCAGTGCTAGTTCGGGTTATGAGCCCCAGCATTTT.

There are many counts of this clonotype. V is TRBV11-3 and J is TRBJ2-2; D is perhaps TRBD2 (5 bases). This CDR3 has 16 amino acids. V was pared by 5 bases and J by 1 base, with 14 bases between. The germline gives CDR1 SGHNT, CDR2 YENEEA. The CDR3 nucleotides read TGTGCCAGCAGCCGGGGTATAGTGGTGAACACCGGGGAGCTGTTTTTT. The encoded protein is CASSRGIVVNTGELFF.